This entry features one T cell receptor beta chain sequence. Its antigen is currently not known. No much larger clone exists at a distance of one base, and base qualities are not known. The entry originates in a study of T cell responses to AZD1222 COVID-19 vaccine (dated by TCRdb to the early 2020s). About the investigation overall: Because spike-specific TCR depth and breadth did not differ between the two schedules, AZD1222 recipients who got a second dose at roughly 4 weeks were pooled with those who got a second dose at roughly 12 weeks. A total of 230 or so trial participants underwent TCR sequencing, of whom some 210 received two doses of AZD1222 and some 26 received two doses of the MenACWY control vaccine. Enrollment into the trials was organized by age into subgroups of 18-55, 56-69 and 70-plus years, and those subgroups contained about 160, 30 and 59 TCR-sequenced participants, respectively. The study at large found these results: In the small 56-69-year group, the increase in depth fell short of significance, most likely because of low power. Conclusions about previously exposed vaccinees are limited because only a handful of AZD1222 recipients were SARS-CoV-2 seropositive at baseline. The vaccine-associated CD4 TCRs covered the entire spike protein, and the dominant responses fell in regions 160-218 and 743-854. Spike-specific TCR breadth and depth rose significantly after two AZD1222 doses compared with day 0 and with MenACWY recipients. Because no day 14 peak-response samples were available, the repertoires could be characterized only after the peak T cell response. Most participants were white British and females outnumbered males, and the authors suggested that clonal diversity may have been underestimated. Reportedly, close to half of the unique spike-specific TCRs recognized epitopes lying outside the regions that are mutated in the B.1.351 and B.1.1.7 variants.

The CDR3 regions of human TCRbeta chains were subjected to immunosequencing. As for the original processing: Repertoire TCRs were matched against a reference library of SARS-CoV-2-specific TCRs generated with the MIRA antigen-specificity platform. Breadth meant the fraction of unique TCRs that were SARS-CoV-2-associated, whereas depth meant the fraction of total T cells that were SARS-CoV-2-associated. Using the MIRA data, each spike-specific TCR was assigned both to the spike region to which the TCR was reactive and to a CD4 or CD8 class. Log10-transformed breadth and depth values were compared by one-way ANOVA with Sidak's multiple comparisons tests. TCRdb mirrors the immuneACCESS table, restricted to in-frame sequences. Some clones are absent from its copies; in checked studies, under half trace to an unresolved V gene, and the reason for the others is unknown. That table furnishes V, J and clone size, whereas the DNA furnished D and trimming. This sample gives under 200,000 clones in total; 90% to 95% of them show up just once. The top ten clonotypes cover about 3.9% of the sample.

What this sample's time point label stands for: baseline before first vaccination. Vaccinee samples were obtained from the UK trials COV001 and COV002, which included a single-blind randomized controlled phase 2/3 trial of AZD1222 (ChAdOx1 nCoV-19) in healthy adults. For TCRbeta chain sequencing, PBMC samples were collected from trial participants at day 0 and at day 28 after the second dose. The V and J ends are trimmed by 6 bases and 4 bases, leaving 15 bases between them. From its cysteine to its phenylalanine, the CDR3 spans 14 amino acids. The DNA shown is the 42-base CDR3, in frame from base 1. The CDR1 and CDR2 encoded by the germline V gene are MDHEN and SYDVKM.

This specimen was peripheral blood, taken on day 0 of AZD1222 vaccination. This TCR was recovered from an adult in good health. The chain couples TRBV28 to TRBJ1-2; tentative D gene TRBD1, with 5 bases matching. In nucleotides, the sequence is TGTGCCAGCAGCGCGCAGGGAGGGAGCTATGGCTACACCTTC. This is translated as CASSAQGGSYGYTF.